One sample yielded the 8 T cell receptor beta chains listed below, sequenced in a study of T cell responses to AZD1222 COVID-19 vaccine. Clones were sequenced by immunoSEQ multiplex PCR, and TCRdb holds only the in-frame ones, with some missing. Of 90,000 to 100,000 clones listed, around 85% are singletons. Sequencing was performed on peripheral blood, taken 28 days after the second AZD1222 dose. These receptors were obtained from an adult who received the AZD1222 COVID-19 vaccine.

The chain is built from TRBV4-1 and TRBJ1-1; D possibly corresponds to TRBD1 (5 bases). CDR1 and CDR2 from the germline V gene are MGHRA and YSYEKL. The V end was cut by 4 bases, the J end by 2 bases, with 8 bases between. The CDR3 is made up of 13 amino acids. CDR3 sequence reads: CASSRGTNTEAFF. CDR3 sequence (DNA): TGCGCCAGCAGCCGAGGGACTAACACTGAAGCTTTCTTT.

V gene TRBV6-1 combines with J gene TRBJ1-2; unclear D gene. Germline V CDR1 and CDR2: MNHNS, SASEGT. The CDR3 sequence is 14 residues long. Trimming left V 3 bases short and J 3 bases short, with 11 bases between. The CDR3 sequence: CASSENAGDYGYTF. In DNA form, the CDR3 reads TGTGCCAGCAGTGAGAATGCCGGGGACTATGGCTACACCTTC.

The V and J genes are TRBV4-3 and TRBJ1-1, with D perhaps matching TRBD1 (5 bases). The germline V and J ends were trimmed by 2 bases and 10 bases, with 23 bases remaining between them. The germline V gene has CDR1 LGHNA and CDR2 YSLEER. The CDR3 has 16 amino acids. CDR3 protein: CASSQQGSLRGRRAFF. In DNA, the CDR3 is TGCGCCAGCAGCCAACAGGGTTCACTGAGGGGCAGGCGAGCTTTCTTT.

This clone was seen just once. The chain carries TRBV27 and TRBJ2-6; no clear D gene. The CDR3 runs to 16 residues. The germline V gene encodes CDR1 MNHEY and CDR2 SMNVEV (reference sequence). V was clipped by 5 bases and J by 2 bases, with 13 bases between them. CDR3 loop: CASSRAGRTGANVLTF. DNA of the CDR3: TGTGCCAGCAGTCGGGCAGGTAGGACTGGGGCCAACGTCCTGACTTTC.

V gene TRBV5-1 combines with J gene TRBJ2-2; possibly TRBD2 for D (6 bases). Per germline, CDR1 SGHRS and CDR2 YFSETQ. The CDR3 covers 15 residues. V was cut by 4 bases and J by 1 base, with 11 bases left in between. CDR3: CASSRLAENTGELFF. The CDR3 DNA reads TGCGCCAGCAGCCGATTAGCGGAGAACACCGGGGAGCTGTTTTTT.

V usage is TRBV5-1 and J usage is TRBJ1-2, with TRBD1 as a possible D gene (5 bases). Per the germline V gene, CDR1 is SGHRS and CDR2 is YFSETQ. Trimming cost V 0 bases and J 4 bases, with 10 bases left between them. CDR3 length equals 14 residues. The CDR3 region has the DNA TGCGCCAGCAGCTTGGTGGGGGAGGTCTATGGCTACACCTTC. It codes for CASSLVGEVYGYTF.

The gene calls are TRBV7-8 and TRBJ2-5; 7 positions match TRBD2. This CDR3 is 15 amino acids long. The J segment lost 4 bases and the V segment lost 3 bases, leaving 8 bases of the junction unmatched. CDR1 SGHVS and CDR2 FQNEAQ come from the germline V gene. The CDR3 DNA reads TGTGCCAGCAGCTTTGGGGCGGGGGTTGGAGAGACCCAGTACTTC. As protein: CASSFGAGVGETQYF.

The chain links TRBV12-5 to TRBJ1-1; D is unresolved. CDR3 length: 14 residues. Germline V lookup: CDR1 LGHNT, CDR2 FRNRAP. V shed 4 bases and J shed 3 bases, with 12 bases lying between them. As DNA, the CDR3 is TGTGCTAGTGGTTCCCCGGGAGATCACACTGAAGCTTTCTTT. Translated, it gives CASGSPGDHTEAFF.